These T cell receptor beta chains were read from a single sample in a study of regulatory T cells in long-lasting Graves disease. TCRdb fed the multiplex PCR reads into MiXCR, producing one record per CDR3 protein. The table has a few hundred thousand distinct CDR3 sequences, around 16% seen once. This sample was shared with a second study, whose subject was T cells in Graves' hyperthyroidism and ophthalmopathy.

The sample here was peripheral blood mononuclear cells (PBMCs), taken at new diagnosis, from a patient treated with antithyroid drugs. Every receptor here comes from a woman aged 18-29 years with Graves disease. Both conserved end residues are part of each CDR3.

V,J,CDR3
TRBV28,TRBJ2-5,CASSRNREETQYF
TRBV12-3/TRBV12-4,TRBJ2-5,CASSLRGLGIQETQYF
TRBV7-9,TRBJ2-5,CASSLDPGIQETQYF
TRBV6-1,TRBJ1-1,CASSAPSTRNTEAFF
TRBV20-1,TRBJ1-2,CSARLLHSNYGYTF
TRBV6-1,TRBJ2-3,CASSRVWPDTQYF
TRBV7-3,TRBJ1-6,CASSFTTNSPLHF
TRBV6-1,TRBJ1-1,CASMLTEAFF
TRBV19,TRBJ2-2,CASSLGVANAGELFF
TRBV29-1,TRBJ2-6,CSAVTGSGDSGANVLTF
TRBV6-5,TRBJ2-7,CASSSGASSSYEQYF
TRBV5-1,TRBJ2-2,CASSLRGPNTGELFF
TRBV6-5,TRBJ1-5,CASSYFIPGTEHYSNQPQHF
TRBV10-2,TRBJ2-5,CASSVYRGGETQYF